The 5 T cell receptor beta chains listed next were all sequenced from one sample in a study of neurological immune-mediated disorders. TCRdb reprocessed the 5' RACE reads with MiXCR, giving one entry per CDR3 protein. Here the sample spans tens of thousands of distinct CDR3 sequences, more than 3.5% being singletons. What was sequenced was PBMCs. All receptors come from a man between 60 and 75 years old with multiple sclerosis.

This clonotype was seen at least ten times. The chain is built from TRBV6-5 and TRBJ2-7; either TRBD1 or TRBD2 may fit D (5 bases each). There are 14 residues in the CDR3. The germline V gene encodes CDR1 MNHEY and CDR2 SVGAGI. Between the trimmed V and J ends, which lost 6 bases and 6 bases, there was a span of 18 bases. This chain's CDR3 is CASSPGTGAFEQYF. The CDR3 DNA reads as TGTGCCAGCAGCCCCGGTACCGGGGCATTCGAGCAGTACTTC.

The sample holds many counts of this clonotype. J is TRBJ1-3 and V is TRBV3-1; D might be TRBD1 (6 bases). CDR3 length equals 16 residues. Trimming took off 3 bases at V and 2 bases at J, with 14 bases between the two ends. Germline loops: CDR1 LGHDT, CDR2 YNNKEL (reference sequence). CDR3 in amino acids: CASSHGTGLAGNTIYF. In DNA form, the CDR3 reads TGTGCCAGCAGCCACGGAACAGGGCTAGCTGGAAACACCATATATTTT.

This clonotype has a count of ten or more. The chain uses TRBV20-1 and TRBJ1-2; the D gene is possibly TRBD1 (5 bases). The CDR3 spans 10 residues. Trimming cost V 4 bases and J 8 bases, with 8 bases left between them. Germline V gene sequence: CDR1 DFQATT, CDR2 SNEGSKA (reference sequence). The DNA for the CDR3 is TGCAGTGCTACAGGGATGGGCTACACCTTC. It specifies CSATGMGYTF.

This clonotype was seen many times. The DNA of the CDR3 is TGTGCCAGCAGCTTAAATTCCGCGGTCTCCTACAATGAGCAGTTCTTC. Its translation is CASSLNSAVSYNEQFF. The chain carries TRBV7-3 and TRBJ2-1; D is unclear. Trimming took 1 base from V and 0 from J, leaving 10 bases between them. The CDR3 extends over 16 amino acids. Germline values: CDR1 SGHTA, CDR2 FQGTGA.

This clonotype was detected ten times or more. CDR3 loop: CASSLASDGSISYEQYF. The CDR3 bases are TGCGCCAGCAGCTTGGCATCGGACGGGAGTATCTCCTACGAGCAGTACTTC. This rearrangement joins TRBV5-1 to TRBJ2-7; maybe TRBD2 (6 bases). Germline V gives CDR1 SGHRS, CDR2 YFSETQ. The V end was cut by 0 bases, the J end by 0 bases, with 16 bases between. This CDR3 contains 17 residues.